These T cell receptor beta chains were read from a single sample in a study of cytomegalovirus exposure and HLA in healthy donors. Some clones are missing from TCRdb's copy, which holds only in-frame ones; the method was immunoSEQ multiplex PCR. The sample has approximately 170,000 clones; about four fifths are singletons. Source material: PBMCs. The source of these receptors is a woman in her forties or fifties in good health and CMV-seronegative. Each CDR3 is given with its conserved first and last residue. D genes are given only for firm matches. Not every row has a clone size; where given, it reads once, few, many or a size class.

cdr3_aa: CASSEVTGGWTDTQYF
cdr3_nt: TGTGCCAGCAGTGAAGTTACAGGGGGCTGGACAGATACGCAGTATTTT
cdr3_length: 16
j_call: TRBJ2-3
d_call: TRBD1
clone_size: -
v_call: TRBV6-1

cdr3_aa: CAWVTGNTEAFF
cdr3_nt: TGTGCCTGGGTGACAGGGAACACTGAAGCTTTCTTT
cdr3_length: 12
j_call: TRBJ1-1
d_call: -
clone_size: -
v_call: TRBV30

cdr3_aa: CASSQLSGYEQYF
cdr3_nt: TGCGCCAGCAGCCAGCTCTCAGGATACGAGCAGTACTTC
cdr3_length: 13
j_call: TRBJ2-7
d_call: -
clone_size: -
v_call: TRBV4-1

cdr3_aa: CASSPGTENTEAFF
cdr3_nt: TGTGCCAGCAGCCCTGGGACAGAGAACACTGAAGCTTTCTTT
cdr3_length: 14
j_call: TRBJ1-1
d_call: TRBD1
clone_size: -
v_call: TRBV4-2

cdr3_aa: CASSGSGYEQYF
cdr3_nt: TGTGCCAGCAGCGGTAGCGGGTACGAGCAGTACTTC
cdr3_length: 12
j_call: TRBJ2-7
d_call: TRBD2
clone_size: -
v_call: TRBV7-2

cdr3_aa: CASSSQGATNEKLFF
cdr3_nt: TGTGCCAGCAGCTCCCAGGGGGCAACTAATGAAAAACTGTTTTTT
cdr3_length: 15
j_call: TRBJ1-4
d_call: TRBD1
clone_size: -
v_call: TRBV7-2

cdr3_aa: CASSLGGLKETQYF
cdr3_nt: TGCGCCAGCAGCTTGGGCGGACTAAAAGAGACCCAGTACTTC
cdr3_length: 14
j_call: TRBJ2-5
d_call: -
clone_size: -
v_call: TRBV5-1

cdr3_aa: CASSSTGTGNYNEQFF
cdr3_nt: TGTGCCAGCAGCAGTACCGGGACAGGGAACTACAATGAGCAGTTCTTC
cdr3_length: 16
j_call: TRBJ2-1
d_call: TRBD1
clone_size: -
v_call: TRBV7-6

cdr3_aa: CASSSEGTGSYEQYF
cdr3_nt: TGTGCCAGCAGTAGCGAGGGGACAGGCTCCTACGAGCAGTACTTC
cdr3_length: 15
j_call: TRBJ2-7
d_call: TRBD1
clone_size: -
v_call: TRBV28

cdr3_aa: CASSPAGTSVYEQYF
cdr3_nt: TGCGCCAGCAGCCCAGCCGGGACTAGCGTATACGAGCAGTACTTC
cdr3_length: 15
j_call: TRBJ2-7
d_call: TRBD2
clone_size: -
v_call: TRBV5-1

cdr3_aa: CATPPGQGLTDTQYF
cdr3_nt: TGTGCCACTCCCCCAGGGCAGGGGCTCACAGATACGCAGTATTTT
cdr3_length: 15
j_call: TRBJ2-3
d_call: -
clone_size: -
v_call: TRBV2

cdr3_aa: CASSLALQGVSGNTIYF
cdr3_nt: TGTGCCAGCAGCTTGGCCCTACAGGGGGTCTCTGGAAACACCATATATTTT
cdr3_length: 17
j_call: TRBJ1-3
d_call: TRBD1
clone_size: -
v_call: TRBV5-8

cdr3_aa: CSVGQVNTGELFF
cdr3_nt: TGCAGCGTGGGACAGGTGAACACCGGGGAGCTGTTTTTT
cdr3_length: 13
j_call: TRBJ2-2
d_call: TRBD1
clone_size: -
v_call: TRBV29-1

cdr3_aa: CASSLDRVGGYTF
cdr3_nt: TGTGCCAGCAGCTTAGACAGGGTCGGCGGCTACACCTTC
cdr3_length: 13
j_call: TRBJ1-2
d_call: -
clone_size: -
v_call: TRBV11-2

cdr3_aa: CASADNYGYTF
cdr3_nt: TGTGCCAGCGCGGATAACTATGGCTACACCTTC
cdr3_length: 11
j_call: TRBJ1-2
d_call: -
clone_size: few
v_call: TRBV28

cdr3_aa: CASSADRGLSYEQYF
cdr3_nt: TGTGCCAGCAGTGCCGACAGGGGATTGTCCTACGAGCAGTACTTC
cdr3_length: 15
j_call: TRBJ2-7
d_call: TRBD1
clone_size: -
v_call: TRBV6-1

cdr3_aa: CASSLLSYNSPLHF
cdr3_nt: TGTGCCAGCAGCTTATTATCCTATAATTCACCCCTCCACTTT
cdr3_length: 14
j_call: TRBJ1-6
d_call: -
clone_size: -
v_call: TRBV13

cdr3_aa: CASRGTGGAGYGYTF
cdr3_nt: TGTGCCAGCAGGGGGACAGGGGGCGCGGGCTATGGCTACACCTTC
cdr3_length: 15
j_call: TRBJ1-2
d_call: TRBD1
clone_size: -
v_call: TRBV28

cdr3_aa: CASSPGQGPGQPQHF
cdr3_nt: TGTGCCAGCAGCCCCGGACAGGGGCCTGGTCAGCCCCAGCATTTT
cdr3_length: 15
j_call: TRBJ1-5
d_call: TRBD1
clone_size: once
v_call: TRBV5-8

cdr3_aa: CASSSAGLAVYNEQFF
cdr3_nt: TGTGCCAGCAGCTCGGCGGGACTAGCGGTCTACAATGAGCAGTTCTTC
cdr3_length: 16
j_call: TRBJ2-1
d_call: TRBD2
clone_size: -
v_call: TRBV5-4

cdr3_aa: CAISAGGTVQETQYF
cdr3_nt: TGTGCCATCAGTGCTGGGGGGACAGTCCAAGAGACCCAGTACTTC
cdr3_length: 15
j_call: TRBJ2-5
d_call: -
clone_size: -
v_call: TRBV10-3

cdr3_aa: CASSLIQGRGLAGADTQYF
cdr3_nt: TGTGCCAGCAGTTTAATCCAGGGGCGAGGACTAGCGGGAGCAGATACGCAGTATTTT
cdr3_length: 19
j_call: TRBJ2-3
d_call: TRBD2
clone_size: -
v_call: TRBV27

cdr3_aa: CASSPWARGSTEAFF
cdr3_nt: TGTGCCAGCTCACCATGGGCCAGGGGGAGCACTGAAGCTTTCTTT
cdr3_length: 15
j_call: TRBJ1-1
d_call: TRBD1
clone_size: -
v_call: TRBV18

cdr3_aa: CATSRDSRYEQYF
cdr3_nt: TGTGCCACCAGCAGAGACTCCCGGTACGAGCAGTACTTC
cdr3_length: 13
j_call: TRBJ2-7
d_call: -
clone_size: -
v_call: TRBV15

cdr3_aa: CASNLGGADEQFF
cdr3_nt: TGTGCCAGCAATTTAGGGGGGGCTGATGAGCAGTTCTTC
cdr3_length: 13
j_call: TRBJ2-1
d_call: -
clone_size: once
v_call: TRBV2

cdr3_aa: CASSDAGGQGYNEQFF
cdr3_nt: TGTGCCAGCTCAGACGCTGGGGGACAAGGCTACAATGAGCAGTTCTTC
cdr3_length: 16
j_call: TRBJ2-1
d_call: -
clone_size: -
v_call: TRBV18

cdr3_aa: CASSQAAGPTDTQYF
cdr3_nt: TGCGCCAGCAGCCAAGCGGCGGGGCCCACAGATACGCAGTATTTT
cdr3_length: 15
j_call: TRBJ2-3
d_call: -
clone_size: -
v_call: TRBV4-3

cdr3_aa: CATTDRRTYNEQFF
cdr3_nt: TGTGCCACCACAGACAGGCGAACCTACAATGAGCAGTTCTTC
cdr3_length: 14
j_call: TRBJ2-1
d_call: -
clone_size: -
v_call: TRBV19

cdr3_aa: CASGGGIAGSADTQYF
cdr3_nt: TGTGCTAGTGGTGGCGGGATAGCGGGGTCAGCAGATACGCAGTATTTT
cdr3_length: 16
j_call: TRBJ2-3
d_call: TRBD2
clone_size: -
v_call: TRBV12-5

cdr3_aa: CASSSRTGLNTEAFF
cdr3_nt: TGTGCCAGCAGTTCCCGGACAGGATTGAACACTGAAGCTTTCTTT
cdr3_length: 15
j_call: TRBJ1-1
d_call: TRBD1
clone_size: few
v_call: TRBV6-5

cdr3_aa: CASSVASGTAYEQYF
cdr3_nt: TGTGCCAGCAGTGTGGCTAGCGGGACGGCCTACGAGCAGTACTTC
cdr3_length: 15
j_call: TRBJ2-7
d_call: TRBD2
clone_size: -
v_call: TRBV28

cdr3_aa: CASSPNLQGPGYDEQYF
cdr3_nt: TGTGCCAGCAGTCCAAACCTCCAGGGTCCCGGTTACGACGAGCAGTACTTC
cdr3_length: 17
j_call: TRBJ2-7
d_call: -
clone_size: -
v_call: TRBV7-9

cdr3_aa: CASSENPLESTIYF
cdr3_nt: TGTGCCAGCAGTGAAAATCCCTTGGAGTCCACCATATATTTT
cdr3_length: 14
j_call: TRBJ1-3
d_call: -
clone_size: -
v_call: TRBV2

cdr3_aa: CASPSGGGLNTEAFF
cdr3_nt: TGTGCCAGCCCGTCCGGGGGGGGATTGAACACTGAAGCTTTCTTT
cdr3_length: 15
j_call: TRBJ1-1
d_call: -
clone_size: -
v_call: TRBV6-1

cdr3_aa: CASSICREPTYNEQFF
cdr3_nt: TGTGCCAGTAGTATCTGCAGGGAACCTACCTACAATGAGCAGTTCTTC
cdr3_length: 16
j_call: TRBJ2-1
d_call: -
clone_size: -
v_call: TRBV19

cdr3_aa: CASSQVVADEQFF
cdr3_nt: TGTGCCAGCAGCCAGGTGGTAGCAGATGAGCAGTTCTTC
cdr3_length: 13
j_call: TRBJ2-1
d_call: -
clone_size: -
v_call: TRBV14